This T cell receptor beta chain was found in a study of blood T cell repertoires in COVID-19. Overall study context: COVID-19 samples, acute and convalescent, were from the United States, Italy and Spain. From T cells, B-cell-depleted T cells, or PBMCs came the material, which was cDNA or gDNA.

Original methodology: Counts of nucleated cells, estimated from reference gene primer amplification, were obtained. Only in-frame clones appear in the TCRdb table, and some are missing; sequencing was by immunoSEQ multiplex PCR. That table supplies the V and J calls and clone size; D and trimming were determined from the DNA. Of approximately 150,000 clones in the sample, roughly 88% were seen once. The CDR3 runs to 19 residues. CDR1 and CDR2 (germline): PRHDT, FYEKMQ (reference sequence). V was cut by 6 bases and J by 0 bases, with 25 bases left in between. The sequence was collected from a man between 65 and 85 years old with active COVID-19. Sequencing was performed on peripheral blood. J is TRBJ2-3 and V is TRBV13, with D perhaps matching TRBD2 (5 bases). The CDR3 nucleotides read TGTGCCAGCAGACAAATTGGCAGCGTCGGGGATAGAAGCACAGATACGCAGTATTTT. Residues: CASRQIGSVGDRSTDTQYF.